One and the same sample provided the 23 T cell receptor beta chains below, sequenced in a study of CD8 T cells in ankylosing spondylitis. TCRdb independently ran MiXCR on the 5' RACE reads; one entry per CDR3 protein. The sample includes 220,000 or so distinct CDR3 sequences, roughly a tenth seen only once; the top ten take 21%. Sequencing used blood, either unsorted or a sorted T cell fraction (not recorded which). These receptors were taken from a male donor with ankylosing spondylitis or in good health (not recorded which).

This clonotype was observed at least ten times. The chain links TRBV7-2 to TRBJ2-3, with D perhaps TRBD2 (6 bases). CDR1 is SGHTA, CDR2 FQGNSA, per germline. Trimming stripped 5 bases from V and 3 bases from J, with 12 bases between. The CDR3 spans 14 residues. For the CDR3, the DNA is TGTGCCAGCAGCCGTAGTGCGGGGACAGATACGCAGTATTTT. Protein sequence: CASSRSAGTDTQYF.

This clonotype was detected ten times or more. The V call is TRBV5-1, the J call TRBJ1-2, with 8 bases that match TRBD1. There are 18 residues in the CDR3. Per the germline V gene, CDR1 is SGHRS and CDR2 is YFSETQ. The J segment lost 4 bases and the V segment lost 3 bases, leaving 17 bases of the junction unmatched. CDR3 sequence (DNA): TGCGCCAGCAGCTCCGGGACAGGTAGTAACATAGGATTCTATGGCTACACCTTC. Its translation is CASSSGTGSNIGFYGYTF. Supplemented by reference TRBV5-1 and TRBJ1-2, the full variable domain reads KAGVTQTPRYLIKTRGQQVTLSCSPISGHRSVSWYQQTPGQGLQFLFEYFSETQRNKGNFPGRFSGRQFSNSRSEMNVSTLELGDSALYLCASSSGTGSNIGFYGYTFGSGTRLTVV.

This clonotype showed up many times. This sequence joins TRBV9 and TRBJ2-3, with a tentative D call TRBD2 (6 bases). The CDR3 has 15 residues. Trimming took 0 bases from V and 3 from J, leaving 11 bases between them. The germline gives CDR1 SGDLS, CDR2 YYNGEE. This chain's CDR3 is CASSVGGVKTDTQYF. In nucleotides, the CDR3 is TGTGCCAGCAGCGTAGGCGGGGTTAAAACAGATACGCAGTATTTT.

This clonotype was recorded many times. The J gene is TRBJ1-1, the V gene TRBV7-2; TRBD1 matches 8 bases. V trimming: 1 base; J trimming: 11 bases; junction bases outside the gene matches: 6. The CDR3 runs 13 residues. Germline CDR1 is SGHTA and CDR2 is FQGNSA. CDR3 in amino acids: CASSLDQGARAFF. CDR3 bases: TGTGCCAGCAGCTTAGATCAGGGGGCCAGGGCTTTCTTT.

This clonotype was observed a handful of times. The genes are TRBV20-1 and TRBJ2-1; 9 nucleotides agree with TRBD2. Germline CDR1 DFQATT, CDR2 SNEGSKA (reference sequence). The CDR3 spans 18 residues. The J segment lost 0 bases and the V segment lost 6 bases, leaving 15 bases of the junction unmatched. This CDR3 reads CSAPRGSGGTLSYNEQFF. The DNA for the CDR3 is TGCAGTGCCCCTAGGGGGAGCGGGGGGACCCTCTCCTACAATGAGCAGTTCTTC.

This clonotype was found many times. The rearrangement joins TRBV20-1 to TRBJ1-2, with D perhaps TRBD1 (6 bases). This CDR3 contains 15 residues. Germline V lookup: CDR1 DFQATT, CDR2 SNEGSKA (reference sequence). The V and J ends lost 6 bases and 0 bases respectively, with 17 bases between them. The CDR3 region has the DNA TGCAGTGCCAGTACGGGACACGAAGCTAACTATGGCTACACCTTC. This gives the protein CSASTGHEANYGYTF.

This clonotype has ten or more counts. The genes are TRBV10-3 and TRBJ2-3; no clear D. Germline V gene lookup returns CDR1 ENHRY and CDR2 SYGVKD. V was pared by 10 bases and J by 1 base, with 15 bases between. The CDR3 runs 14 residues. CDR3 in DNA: TGTGCCACCCAAACAACCAGCGGCACAGATACGCAGTATTTT. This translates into CATQTTSGTDTQYF.

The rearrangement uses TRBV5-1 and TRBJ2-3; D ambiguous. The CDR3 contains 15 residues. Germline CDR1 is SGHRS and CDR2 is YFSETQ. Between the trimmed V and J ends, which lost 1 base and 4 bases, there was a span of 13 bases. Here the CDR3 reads CASSLKVQKADTQYF. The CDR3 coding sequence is TGCGCCAGCAGCTTGAAGGTACAAAAGGCAGATACGCAGTATTTT.

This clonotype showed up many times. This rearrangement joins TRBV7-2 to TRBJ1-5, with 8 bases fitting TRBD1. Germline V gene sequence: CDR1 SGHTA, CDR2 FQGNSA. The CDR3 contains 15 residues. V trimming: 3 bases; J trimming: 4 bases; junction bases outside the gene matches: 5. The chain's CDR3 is CASSFGDRNNQPQHF. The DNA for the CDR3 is TGTGCCAGCAGCTTCGGGGACAGGAATAATCAGCCCCAGCATTTT.

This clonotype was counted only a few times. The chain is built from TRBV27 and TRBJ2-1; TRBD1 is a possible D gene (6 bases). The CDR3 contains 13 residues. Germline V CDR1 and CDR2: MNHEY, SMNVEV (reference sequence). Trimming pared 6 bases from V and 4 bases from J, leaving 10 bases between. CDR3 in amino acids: CASRGGSYNEQFF. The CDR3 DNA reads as TGTGCCAGCAGAGGGGGTTCATACAATGAGCAGTTCTTC.

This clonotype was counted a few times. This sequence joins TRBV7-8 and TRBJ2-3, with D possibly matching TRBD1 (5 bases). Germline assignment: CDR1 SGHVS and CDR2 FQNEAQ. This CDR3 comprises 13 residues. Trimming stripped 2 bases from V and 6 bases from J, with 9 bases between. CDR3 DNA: TGTGCCAGCAGCTTACCCCCAGGGGATACGCAGTATTTT. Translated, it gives CASSLPPGDTQYF. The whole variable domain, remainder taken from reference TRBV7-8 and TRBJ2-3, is GAGVSQSPRYKVAKRGQDVALRCDPISGHVSLFWYQQALGQGPEFLTYFQNEAQLDKSGLPSDRFFAERPEGSVSTLKIQRTQQEDSAVYLCASSLPPGDTQYFGPGTRLTVL.

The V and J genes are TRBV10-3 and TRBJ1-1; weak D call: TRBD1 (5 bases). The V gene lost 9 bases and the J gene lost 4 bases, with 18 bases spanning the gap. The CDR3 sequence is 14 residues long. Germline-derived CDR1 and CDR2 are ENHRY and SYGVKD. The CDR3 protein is CAIRRTGEGTEAFF. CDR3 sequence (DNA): TGTGCCATTAGAAGGACGGGGGAAGGCACTGAAGCTTTCTTT.

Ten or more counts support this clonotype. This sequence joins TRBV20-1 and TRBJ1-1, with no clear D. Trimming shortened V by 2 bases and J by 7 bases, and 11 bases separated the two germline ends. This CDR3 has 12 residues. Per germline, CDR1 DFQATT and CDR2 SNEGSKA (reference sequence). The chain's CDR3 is CSARPTGGEAFF. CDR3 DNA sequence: TGCAGTGCTAGACCCACGGGCGGTGAAGCTTTCTTT.

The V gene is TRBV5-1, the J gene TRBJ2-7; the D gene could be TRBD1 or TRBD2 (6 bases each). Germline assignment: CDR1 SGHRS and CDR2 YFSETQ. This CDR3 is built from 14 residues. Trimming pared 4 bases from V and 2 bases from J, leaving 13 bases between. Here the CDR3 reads CASSRLGGTYEQYF. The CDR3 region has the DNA TGCGCCAGCAGCCGACTAGGGGGTACCTACGAGCAGTACTTC.

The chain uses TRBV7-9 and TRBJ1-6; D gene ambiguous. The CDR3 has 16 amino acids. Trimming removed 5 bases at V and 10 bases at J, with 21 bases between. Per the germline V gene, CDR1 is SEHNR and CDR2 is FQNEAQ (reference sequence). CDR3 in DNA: TGTGCCAGCAGCCCTAGAAATGGCAGGTTGAGATCACCCCTCCACTTT. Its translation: CASSPRNGRLRSPLHF. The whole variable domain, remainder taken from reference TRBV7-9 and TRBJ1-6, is DTGVSQNPRHKITKRGQNVTFRCDPISEHNRLYWYRQTLGQGPEFLTYFQNEAQLEKSRLLSDRFSAERPKGSFSTLEIQRTEQGDSAMYLCASSPRNGRLRSPLHFGNGTRLTVT.

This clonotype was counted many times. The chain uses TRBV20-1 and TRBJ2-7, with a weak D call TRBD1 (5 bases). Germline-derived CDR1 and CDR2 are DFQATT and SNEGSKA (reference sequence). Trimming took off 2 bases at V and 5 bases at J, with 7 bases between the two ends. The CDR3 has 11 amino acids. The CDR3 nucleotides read TGCAGTGCTAGACAGGGAAACGAGCAGTACTTC. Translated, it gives CSARQGNEQYF.

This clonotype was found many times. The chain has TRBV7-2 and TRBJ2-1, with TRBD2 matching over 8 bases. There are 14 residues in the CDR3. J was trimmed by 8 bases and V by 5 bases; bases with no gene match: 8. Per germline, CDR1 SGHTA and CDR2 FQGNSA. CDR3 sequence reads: CASSPAAGGYEQFF. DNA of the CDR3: TGTGCCAGCAGCCCCGCGGCGGGGGGCTATGAGCAGTTCTTC.

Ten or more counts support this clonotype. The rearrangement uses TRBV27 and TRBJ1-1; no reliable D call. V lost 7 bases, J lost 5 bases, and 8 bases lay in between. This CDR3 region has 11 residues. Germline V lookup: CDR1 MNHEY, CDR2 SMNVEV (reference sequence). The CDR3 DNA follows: TGTGCCAGCACCGGTTCGACTGAAGCTTTCTTT. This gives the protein CASTGSTEAFF.

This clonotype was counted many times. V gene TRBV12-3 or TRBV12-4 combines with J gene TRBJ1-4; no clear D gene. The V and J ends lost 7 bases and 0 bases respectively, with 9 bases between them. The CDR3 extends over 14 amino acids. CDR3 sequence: CASTLTATNEKLFF. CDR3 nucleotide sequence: TGTGCCAGCACCCTGACTGCAACTAATGAAAAACTGTTTTTT.

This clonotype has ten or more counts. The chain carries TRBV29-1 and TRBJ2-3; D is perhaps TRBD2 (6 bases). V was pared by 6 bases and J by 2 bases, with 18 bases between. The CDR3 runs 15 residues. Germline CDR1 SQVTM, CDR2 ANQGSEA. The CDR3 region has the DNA TGCAGCGTCTCCCCCGGGACTGGCAACACAGATACGCAGTATTTT. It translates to CSVSPGTGNTDTQYF.

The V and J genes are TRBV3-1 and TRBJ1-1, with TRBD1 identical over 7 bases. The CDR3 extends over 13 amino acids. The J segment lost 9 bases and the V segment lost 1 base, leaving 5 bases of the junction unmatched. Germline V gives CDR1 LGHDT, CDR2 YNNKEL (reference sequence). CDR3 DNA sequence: TGTGCCAGCAGCCAAGCGGGACAGCCGAAAGCTTTCTTT. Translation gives CASSQAGQPKAFF. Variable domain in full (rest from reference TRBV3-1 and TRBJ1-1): DTAVSQTPKYLVTQMGNDKSIKCEQNLGHDTMYWYKQDSKKFLKIMFSYNNKELIINETVPNRFSPKSPDKAHLNLHINSLELGDSAVYFCASSQAGQPKAFFGQGTRLTVV.

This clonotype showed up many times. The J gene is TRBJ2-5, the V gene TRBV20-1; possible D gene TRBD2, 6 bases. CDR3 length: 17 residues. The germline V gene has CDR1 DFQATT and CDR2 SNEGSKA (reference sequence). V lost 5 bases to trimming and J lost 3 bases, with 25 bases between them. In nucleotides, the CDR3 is TGCAGTGCTGGGGGGACTCTTAGTTTCCTAAAGAAAGAGACCCAGTACTTC. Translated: CSAGGTLSFLKKETQYF.

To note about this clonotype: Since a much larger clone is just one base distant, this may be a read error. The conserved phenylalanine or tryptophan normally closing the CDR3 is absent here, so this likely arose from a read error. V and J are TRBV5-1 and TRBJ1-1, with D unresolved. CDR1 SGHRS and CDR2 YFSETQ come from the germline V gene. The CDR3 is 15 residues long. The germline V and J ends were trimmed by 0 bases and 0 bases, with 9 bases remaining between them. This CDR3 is CASSLASGMNTEAFL. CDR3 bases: TGCGCCAGCAGCTTGGCTTCTGGTATGAACACTGAAGCTTTCTTG.